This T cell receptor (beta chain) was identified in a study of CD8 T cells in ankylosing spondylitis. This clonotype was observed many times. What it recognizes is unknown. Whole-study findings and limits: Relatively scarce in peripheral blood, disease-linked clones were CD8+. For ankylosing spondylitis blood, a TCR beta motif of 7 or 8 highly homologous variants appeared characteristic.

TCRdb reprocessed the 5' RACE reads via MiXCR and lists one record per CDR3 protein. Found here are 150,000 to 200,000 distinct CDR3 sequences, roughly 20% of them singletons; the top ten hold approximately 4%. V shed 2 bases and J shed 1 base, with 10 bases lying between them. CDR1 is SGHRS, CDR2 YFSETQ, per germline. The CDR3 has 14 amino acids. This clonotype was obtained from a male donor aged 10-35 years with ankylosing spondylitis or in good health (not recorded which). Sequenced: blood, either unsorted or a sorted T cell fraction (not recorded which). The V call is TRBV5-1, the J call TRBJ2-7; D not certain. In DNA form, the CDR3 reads TGCGCCAGCAGCTTCACTTCCCCTTCCTACGAGCAGTACTTC. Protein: CASSFTSPSYEQYF. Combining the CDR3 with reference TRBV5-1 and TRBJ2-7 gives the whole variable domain KAGVTQTPRYLIKTRGQQVTLSCSPISGHRSVSWYQQTPGQGLQFLFEYFSETQRNKGNFPGRFSGRQFSNSRSEMNVSTLELGDSALYLCASSFTSPSYEQYFGPGTRLTVT.